This T cell receptor beta chain was identified in a study of T-cell memory formation after mild COVID-19. Across the whole study: Across donors, TCR clusters were largely donor specific.

Trimming left V 8 bases short and J 7 bases short, with 14 bases between. The CDR3 is 13 residues long. CDR1 MNHEY and CDR2 SVGAGI come from the germline V gene. In this sample, this clonotype turned up many times. Antigen: not known. Overall study findings and caveats: From day 15 to 85, contracting clones were balanced between CD4 and CD8, whereas later expanders leaned toward CD4+. Some clones that responded turned up in pre-infection memory, which suggests that cross-reactive memory joined in.

The authors produced TCR alpha and TCR beta cDNA libraries with sample barcodes and UMIs by 5'RACE using constant-segment primers. TCRdb called the 5' RACE reads again in MiXCR, with one record for every CDR3 protein. The table shows about 290,000 distinct CDR3 sequences, with less than 20% occurring only once. Sequenced: PBMCs or a T cell subset sorted from them (not recorded which). The gene calls are TRBV6-5 and TRBJ2-2; D might be TRBD2 (5 bases). This clonotype originated in a man aged 18 to 30 who had mild COVID-19 (a few samples of this study predate the infection). Cell type and time point are not known. CDR3 DNA sequence: TGTGCCAGCCGGGCCACCCGGGGCGGGGAGCTGTTTTTT. Protein: CASRATRGGELFF.